This T cell receptor beta chain stems from a study of Ad26.COV2.S vaccination and SARS-CoV-2 variants. Looking at the study overall: Participants got Ad26.COV2.S intramuscularly, once or twice 56 days apart.

General study points: TCR breadth and depth analyses may have underestimated total T cell responses.

This clone was observed a handful of times. Its antigen is unknown. Treatment described: around 19 received Ad26.COV2.S at low or high dose, single or two shots; about 5 received placebo; per-sample allocation not given. The samples were gathered on day 63 after the first injection of vaccine or placebo. Clones were sequenced by immunoSEQ multiplex PCR, and TCRdb holds only the in-frame ones, with some missing. The sample shows hundreds of thousands of clones, 80% to 90% of them seen only once. Germline lookup yields CDR1 SGHRS and CDR2 YFSETQ. The CDR3 totals 15 residues. J was trimmed by 5 bases and V by 4 bases; bases with no gene match: 9.

This clonotype was obtained from a person between 18 and 65 years old who received the Ad26.COV2.S COVID-19 vaccine or a placebo. This chain links TRBV5-1 with TRBJ2-5; 9 nucleotides agree with TRBD1. The sample in question was peripheral blood, obtained in a trial of Ad26.COV2.S vaccine versus placebo. The CDR3 region is CASSPGTGLVETQYF. In DNA form, the CDR3 reads TGCGCCAGCAGCCCCGGGACAGGGTTGGTCGAGACCCAGTACTTC.